The following is a T cell receptor (beta chain) sequence with its context. Using its own MiXCR run on the 5' RACE reads, TCRdb lists one record per CDR3 protein. The sample has about 290,000 distinct CDR3 sequences; about 16% are singletons. The CDR3 spans 16 residues. CDR1 and CDR2 (germline): SEHNR, FQNEAQ (reference sequence). V shed 1 base and J shed 2 bases, with 14 bases lying between them. This entry comes from a study of T-cell memory formation after mild COVID-19. The rearrangement uses TRBV7-9 and TRBJ2-5, with D tentatively TRBD2 (7 bases). This TCR was recovered from a young man who had mild COVID-19 (a few samples of this study predate the infection). Cell type and time point are not known. Sequenced: PBMCs or a T cell subset sorted from them (not recorded which). CDR3 bases: TGTGCCAGCAGCTTAGTGTTCGGGGGGCTGCAAGAGACCCAGTACTTC. Translating it yields CASSLVFGGLQETQYF.